These T cell receptor beta chains were read from a single sample in a study of T cell responses to AZD1222 COVID-19 vaccine. Measured with immunoSEQ multiplex PCR; TCRdb has only the in-frame clones, and not every one. The sample has 120,000 or so clones, about 79% seen once. This material consisted of peripheral blood, taken 28 days after the second AZD1222 dose. The receptors shown here come from an adult who received the AZD1222 COVID-19 vaccine. The CDR3 runs from the conserved cysteine through the conserved F or W. The D gene is left open where the match is weak. A row's size may be missing; if present it is once, few, many or a size class.

clone_size	v_call	d_call	j_call	cdr3_nt	cdr3_aa
NA	TRBV3-1/TRBV3-2	NA	TRBJ1-1	TGTGCCAGCAGCCTAGGGTCTGGGATAGGGAACACTGAAGCTTTCTTT	CASSLGSGIGNTEAFF
few	TRBV19	NA	TRBJ2-7	TGTGCCAGTAGTTCTTCAACGAAAACCTACGAGCAGTACTTC	CASSSSTKTYEQYF
NA	TRBV28	NA	TRBJ2-7	TGTGCCAGCAGTCCCTCGGTAGGGGGCTACGAGCAGTACTTC	CASSPSVGGYEQYF
NA	TRBV19	TRBD1	TRBJ1-6	TGTGCCAGTAGTATGGGACAGAACTGGAATTCACCCCTCCACTTT	CASSMGQNWNSPLHF
NA	TRBV28	TRBD1	TRBJ2-7	TGTGCCAGCAGCCCAACAGGGGGCTCCTACGAGCAGTACTTC	CASSPTGGSYEQYF
NA	TRBV7-2	NA	TRBJ1-6	TGTGCCAGCAGCTCGGGAGGTGGGGTCGATATCACCCTCCACTTT	CASSSGGGVDITLHF
NA	TRBV27	TRBD2	TRBJ2-2	TGTGCCAGCAGTTTCGGGATAGCGGGGGGGAGCACCGGGGAGCTGTTTTTT	CASSFGIAGGSTGELFF
few	TRBV6-5	NA	TRBJ2-7	TGTGCCAGCACCCCGCCCGGCGGACCAGAGCAGTACTTC	CASTPPGGPEQYF
NA	TRBV5-1	TRBD1	TRBJ1-4	TGCGCCAGCAGCTCACAGGGGGCCGAAGAAAAACTGTTTTTT	CASSSQGAEEKLFF
few	TRBV29-1	NA	TRBJ1-1	TGCAGCGTCGCCCGGGACGCTAAGGAAGACACTGAAGCTTTCTTT	CSVARDAKEDTEAFF
NA	TRBV9	TRBD1	TRBJ1-1	TGTGCCAGCAGCTTTGGGACAGGGCGGACTGAAGCTTTCTTT	CASSFGTGRTEAFF
few	TRBV6-1	NA	TRBJ2-7	TGTGCCAGCAGTGAAAGGGGCCAGCACTTC	CASSERGQHF
NA	TRBV6-5	NA	TRBJ1-1	TGTGCCAGCAGTTACCGCGTTGGAGGAGGCACTGAAGCTTTCTTT	CASSYRVGGGTEAFF
NA	TRBV9	TRBD1	TRBJ1-2	TGTGCCAGCAGCCTACGGACAGGAACCTCCTATGGCTACACCTTC	CASSLRTGTSYGYTF
NA	TRBV5-1	NA	TRBJ2-3	TGCGCCAGCAGCCTGGGGGGGCGCACAGATACGCAGTATTTT	CASSLGGRTDTQYF
NA	TRBV6-5	TRBD1	TRBJ2-2	TGTGCCAGCAGTTGGACAGGGAGAACCGGGGAGCTGTTTTTT	CASSWTGRTGELFF
NA	TRBV12-3/TRBV12-4	TRBD2	TRBJ2-1	TGTGCCAGCAGTTTTGGCGGGGGTGAGCAGTTCTTC	CASSFGGGEQFF
NA	TRBV30	NA	TRBJ2-1	TGTGCCTGGAGTGTTGGTATGGGACGGACCTACAATGAGCAGTTCTTC	CAWSVGMGRTYNEQFF
NA	TRBV7-3	NA	TRBJ2-5	TGTGCCAGCAGCTTACGCGAGAAAGAGACCCAGTACTTC	CASSLREKETQYF
NA	TRBV7-3	NA	TRBJ2-2	TGTGCCAGCAGCTTAGTGACGGGCACCGGGGAGCTGTTTTTT	CASSLVTGTGELFF
NA	TRBV28	NA	TRBJ2-2	TGTGCCAGCAGTTTAGATAGGAGTGCGGGCCGCACCGGGGAGCTGTTTTTT	CASSLDRSAGRTGELFF
NA	TRBV9	TRBD1	TRBJ1-2	TGTGCCAGCAGCGTAGCTGTGGGACAGGGGTATGGCTACACCTTC	CASSVAVGQGYGYTF
NA	TRBV21-1	NA	TRBJ1-5	TGTGCCAGCCGTCGTTATAGCAATCAGCCCCAGCATTTT	CASRRYSNQPQHF
NA	TRBV9	TRBD1	TRBJ1-6	TGTGCCAGCAGCGTGAGACAGGGTGGCAATTCACCCCTCCACTTT	CASSVRQGGNSPLHF
NA	TRBV7-2	TRBD1	TRBJ2-7	TGTGCCAGCAGCTTCAGGGGGACAGGGCTCTACGAGCAGTACTTC	CASSFRGTGLYEQYF
NA	TRBV18	NA	TRBJ2-5	TGTGCCAGCTCACCCACGGGAGAGACCCAGTACTTC	CASSPTGETQYF
NA	TRBV7-2	NA	TRBJ2-3	TGTGCCAGCAGCTTAGTCTGGGATTTGGCAGATACGCAGTATTTT	CASSLVWDLADTQYF
NA	TRBV18	NA	TRBJ1-2	TGTGCCAGCTCACCGACAGGTGACTATGGCTACACCTTC	CASSPTGDYGYTF
NA	TRBV7-2	TRBD1	TRBJ1-5	TGTGCCAGCAGCTTAGAACAGGGGATACAGCCCCAGCATTTT	CASSLEQGIQPQHF
NA	TRBV12-3/TRBV12-4	NA	TRBJ1-2	TGTGCCAGCAGTTTAATCCAGAACTATGGCTACACCTTC	CASSLIQNYGYTF
NA	TRBV3-1/TRBV3-2	NA	TRBJ2-5	TGTGCCAGCAGCCTATTGGCCTCTTCTTTGAGGGCCACAGAGACCCAGTACTTC	CASSLLASSLRATETQYF
NA	TRBV15	TRBD1	TRBJ1-5	TGTGCCACCAGCAGAATCGGACAGGGGAACAATCAGCCCCAGCATTTT	CATSRIGQGNNQPQHF
NA	TRBV3-1/TRBV3-2	TRBD2	TRBJ2-1	TGTGCCAGCAGCCAATCGGGGGGGGGACCCTACAATGAGCAGTTCTTC	CASSQSGGGPYNEQFF
once	TRBV29-1	TRBD2	TRBJ2-2	TGCAGCATCATAGCGGGTTCGAACACCGGGGAGCTGTTTTTT	CSIIAGSNTGELFF
NA	TRBV29-1	NA	TRBJ1-4	TGCAGCGCCGCCAAGGGTTCAACTAATGAAAAACTGTTTTTT	CSAAKGSTNEKLFF
NA	TRBV7-2	NA	TRBJ1-6	TGTGCCAGCAGCTTAGGGCGCGACTATAATTCACCCCTCCACTTT	CASSLGRDYNSPLHF
NA	TRBV5-6	NA	TRBJ2-5	TGTGCCAGCAGCTCCCGGGATTTGAGGACCCAGTACTTC	CASSSRDLRTQYF
NA	TRBV7-8	TRBD1	TRBJ2-7	TGTGCCAGCAGCGACCGGGACAGGGCGACCTACGAGCAGTACTTC	CASSDRDRATYEQYF
NA	TRBV18	TRBD1	TRBJ1-2	TGTGCCAGCCCACGTCTAGCCGGGACAGGCTCCTATGGCTACACCTTC	CASPRLAGTGSYGYTF
NA	TRBV5-8	NA	TRBJ2-4	TGTGCCAGCAGCGCCTGGGGACGGGACATTCAGTACTTC	CASSAWGRDIQYF
NA	TRBV18	TRBD2	TRBJ2-1	TGTGCCAGCTCACCTGGACTAGCGAATCTCTACAATGAGCAGTTCTTC	CASSPGLANLYNEQFF
NA	TRBV12-2	NA	TRBJ2-7	TGTGCAAGTCGCGATAGACAGATCGAGCAGTACTTC	CASRDRQIEQYF
NA	TRBV19	NA	TRBJ1-2	TGTGCCAGTAGTATATATCCAGACTATGGCTACACCTTC	CASSIYPDYGYTF
NA	TRBV6-4	NA	TRBJ2-2	TGTGCCAGCAGTGAAAACACCGGGGAGCTGTTTTTT	CASSENTGELFF
NA	TRBV25-1	TRBD1	TRBJ1-2	TGTGCCAGCAGTGAGCCCCAGGGGGACGACTATGGCTACACCTTC	CASSEPQGDDYGYTF
NA	TRBV15	NA	TRBJ2-7	TGTGCCACCAGCTCGTCTCCAGACAGCCAGCTTACCTACGAGCAGTACTTC	CATSSSPDSQLTYEQYF